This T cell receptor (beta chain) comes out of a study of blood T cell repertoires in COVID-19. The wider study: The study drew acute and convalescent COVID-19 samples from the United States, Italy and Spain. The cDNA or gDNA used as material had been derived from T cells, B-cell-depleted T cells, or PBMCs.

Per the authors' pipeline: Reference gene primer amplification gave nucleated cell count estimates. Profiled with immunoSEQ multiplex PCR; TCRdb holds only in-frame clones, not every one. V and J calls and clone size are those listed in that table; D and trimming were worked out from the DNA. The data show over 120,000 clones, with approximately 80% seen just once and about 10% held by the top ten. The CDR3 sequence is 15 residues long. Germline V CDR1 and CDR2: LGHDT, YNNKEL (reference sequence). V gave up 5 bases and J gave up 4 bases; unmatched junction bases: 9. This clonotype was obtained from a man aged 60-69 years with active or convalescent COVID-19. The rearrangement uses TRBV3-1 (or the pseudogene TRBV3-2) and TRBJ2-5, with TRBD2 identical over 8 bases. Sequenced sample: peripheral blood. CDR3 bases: TGTGCCAGCAGCTTCCTACGGGGGGGCGGAGAGACCCAGTACTTC. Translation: CASSFLRGGGETQYF.